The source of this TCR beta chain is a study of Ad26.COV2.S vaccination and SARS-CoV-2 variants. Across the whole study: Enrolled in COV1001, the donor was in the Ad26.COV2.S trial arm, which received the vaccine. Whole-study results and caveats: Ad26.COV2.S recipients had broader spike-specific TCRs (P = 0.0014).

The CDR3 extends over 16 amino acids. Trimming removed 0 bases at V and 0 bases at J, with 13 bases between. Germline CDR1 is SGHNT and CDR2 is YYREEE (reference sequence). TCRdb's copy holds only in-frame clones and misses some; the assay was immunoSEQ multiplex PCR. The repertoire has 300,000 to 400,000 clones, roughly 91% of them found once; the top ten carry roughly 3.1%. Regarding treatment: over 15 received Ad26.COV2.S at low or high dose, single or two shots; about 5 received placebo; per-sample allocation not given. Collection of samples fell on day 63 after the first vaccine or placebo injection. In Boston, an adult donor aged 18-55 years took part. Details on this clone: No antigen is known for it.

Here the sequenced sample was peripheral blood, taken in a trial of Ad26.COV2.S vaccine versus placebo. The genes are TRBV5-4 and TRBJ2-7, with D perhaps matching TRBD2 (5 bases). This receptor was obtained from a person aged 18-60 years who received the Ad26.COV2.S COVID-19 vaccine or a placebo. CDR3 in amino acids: CASSLDGGSSSYEQYF. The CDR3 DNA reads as TGTGCCAGCAGCTTGGATGGCGGGTCGAGCTCCTACGAGCAGTACTTC.